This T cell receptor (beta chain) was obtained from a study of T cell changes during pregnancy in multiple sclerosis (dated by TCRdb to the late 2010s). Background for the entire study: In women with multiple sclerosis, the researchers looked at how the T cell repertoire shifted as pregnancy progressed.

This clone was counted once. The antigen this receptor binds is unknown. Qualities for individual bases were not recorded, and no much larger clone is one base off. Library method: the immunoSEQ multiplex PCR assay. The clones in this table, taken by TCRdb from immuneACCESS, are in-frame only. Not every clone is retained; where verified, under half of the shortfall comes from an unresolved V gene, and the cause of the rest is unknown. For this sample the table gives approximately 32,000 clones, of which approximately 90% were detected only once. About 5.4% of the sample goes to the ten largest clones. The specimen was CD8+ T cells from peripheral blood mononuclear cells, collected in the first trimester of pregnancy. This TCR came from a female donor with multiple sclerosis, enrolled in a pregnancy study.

The nucleotides read TGTGCCAGTAGTCCGGGGACATTAAACTATGGCTACACCTTC. Its translation is CASSPGTLNYGYTF. The sequence is built from TRBV19 and TRBJ1-2; a tentative D call is TRBD1 (6 bases match). In the germline V gene (reference sequence), CDR1 corresponds to LNHDA and CDR2 to SQIVND. V loses 5 bases of germline sequence and J loses 2 bases, and the interval between the two ends is 12 bases. The CDR3 starts with the cysteine, ends with the phenylalanine, and has 14 residues. Only the CDR3 part of the read is kept: 42 bases, read in frame from the first base.